The present TCR beta chain was sequenced within a study of blood T cell repertoires in COVID-19. In the study overall: Acute-phase and convalescent COVID-19 samples originated in the United States, Italy and Spain. T cells, B-cell-depleted T cells, or PBMCs supplied cDNA or gDNA.

Authors' data handling: Nucleated cell number was recorded as an estimate derived from reference gene primer amplification. Libraries were prepared by immunoSEQ multiplex PCR; TCRdb keeps only in-frame clonotypes and omits some of them. That table is the source of V, J and clone size, and D and trimming were worked out from the DNA. The sample records more than 250,000 clones, around 92% being singletons. The sequencing sample was made of peripheral blood. The TCR originated in a man younger than 35 who had recovered from COVID-19.

The CDR3 protein is CASSPRGGRETQYF. The CDR3 nucleotides are TGTGCCAGCAGCCCAAGAGGGGGAAGAGAGACCCAGTACTTC. This chain connects TRBV9 to TRBJ2-5, with D possibly matching TRBD1 (6 bases). The CDR3 consists of 14 residues. From germline, CDR1 is SGDLS and CDR2 YYNGEE. Trimming took 4 bases from V and 4 from J, leaving 14 bases between them.